This is a list of T cell receptor beta chains from one sample in a study of technical replicates of blood from a handful of donors. Repertoires were generated with immunoSEQ multiplex PCR, while TCRdb's copy carries only in-frame clones and drops some. The data contain tens of thousands of clones, roughly 96% of them seen just once; the ten biggest clones take up about 0.2%. The sample comprised T cells isolated from PBMCs. These receptors came from a human donor in good health. Both conserved end residues are part of each CDR3. The order of the fields is J gene, clone size, D gene, V gene, CDR3 DNA, CDR3 protein. The D gene is left open where the match is weak. Size is omitted from some rows. Given values are once, few, many or a class for expanded clones.

J gene: TRBJ1-2; clone size: .; D gene: TRBD1; V gene: TRBV7-9; CDR3 DNA: TGTGCCAGCAGCCCCGGACAGGGCTTCCCTGGGGGCTACACCTTC; CDR3 protein: CASSPGQGFPGGYTF
J gene: TRBJ2-6; clone size: .; D gene: .; V gene: TRBV5-3; CDR3 DNA: TGTGCCAGAAGCTGCGTAATACAGGGATACTCTGGGGCCAACGTCCTGACTTTC; CDR3 protein: CARSCVIQGYSGANVLTF
J gene: TRBJ2-7; clone size: once; D gene: TRBD2; V gene: TRBV29-1; CDR3 DNA: TGCAGCGCCGCGGGACTAGCGGGTGCCTACGAGCAGTACTTC; CDR3 protein: CSAAGLAGAYEQYF
J gene: TRBJ2-1; clone size: .; D gene: TRBD1; V gene: TRBV18; CDR3 DNA: TGTGCCAGCTCACCAAACAGGGGTCGAGATGAGCAGTTCTTC; CDR3 protein: CASSPNRGRDEQFF
J gene: TRBJ2-2; clone size: .; D gene: TRBD2; V gene: TRBV5-1; CDR3 DNA: TGCGCCAGCGGGACTAGCGGCCCAAACACCGGGGAGCTGTTTTTT; CDR3 protein: CASGTSGPNTGELFF
J gene: TRBJ2-3; clone size: once; D gene: TRBD2; V gene: TRBV6-1; CDR3 DNA: TGTGCCACGTCGACTAGCGGGAGTACAGATACGCAGTATTTT; CDR3 protein: CATSTSGSTDTQYF
J gene: TRBJ1-3; clone size: .; D gene: .; V gene: TRBV25-1; CDR3 DNA: TGTGCCAGCAGTGATCCAACTGGAAACACCATATATTTT; CDR3 protein: CASSDPTGNTIYF
J gene: TRBJ1-5; clone size: .; D gene: TRBD1; V gene: TRBV29-1; CDR3 DNA: TGCAGCGTTGACTTAGGACAGGGCAATCAGCCCCAGCATTTT; CDR3 protein: CSVDLGQGNQPQHF
J gene: TRBJ1-6; clone size: .; D gene: TRBD1; V gene: TRBV7-9; CDR3 DNA: TGTGCCAGCAGCTCACTCACCGGGACAGGGCAATCACCCCTCCACTTT; CDR3 protein: CASSSLTGTGQSPLHF
J gene: TRBJ2-2; clone size: .; D gene: .; V gene: TRBV29-1; CDR3 DNA: TGCAGCGTTTTCAGCGCAACCGGGGAGCTGTTTTTT; CDR3 protein: CSVFSATGELFF
J gene: TRBJ2-1; clone size: .; D gene: TRBD1; V gene: TRBV10-3; CDR3 DNA: TGTGCCATCAGTGAGCCGGGACAGGGCTACAATGAGCAGTTCTTC; CDR3 protein: CAISEPGQGYNEQFF
J gene: TRBJ2-4; clone size: .; D gene: .; V gene: TRBV28; CDR3 DNA: TGTGCCAGCAGTTTCTCCGAAAACATTCAGTACTTC; CDR3 protein: CASSFSENIQYF
J gene: TRBJ1-5; clone size: .; D gene: .; V gene: TRBV19; CDR3 DNA: TGTGCCAGTAGTACTAGAGGGAACACTGATCAGCCCCAGCATTTT; CDR3 protein: CASSTRGNTDQPQHF
J gene: TRBJ2-5; clone size: .; D gene: TRBD1; V gene: TRBV27; CDR3 DNA: TGTGCCAGCAGTTTAACAGGGGGCATAGAGACCCAGTACTTC; CDR3 protein: CASSLTGGIETQYF
J gene: TRBJ2-3; clone size: once; D gene: TRBD2; V gene: TRBV10-1; CDR3 DNA: TGCGCCAGCAGTGAGTTAGCGGGAGGCACAGATACGCAGTATTTT; CDR3 protein: CASSELAGGTDTQYF